The next 14 T cell receptor beta chains were all read from a single sample in a study of blood T cell repertoires in COVID-19. Sequencing used immunoSEQ multiplex PCR; TCRdb keeps in-frame clones, though not all of them. The sample has approximately 24,000 clones; roughly 86% are singletons. Input material: peripheral blood. The receptors here all came from a man aged 50 to 59 with active COVID-19.

This clone showed up just a few times. This sequence joins TRBV10-3 and TRBJ2-7; the match to TRBD1 covers 8 bases. V was clipped by 10 bases and J by 1 base; unmatched bases: 9. This CDR3 is built from 14 residues. CDR1 and CDR2 from the germline V gene are ENHRY and SYGVKD. The CDR3 DNA follows: TGTGCCACCCGACAGGGGTTCATATCCTACGAGCAGTACTTC. Its translation is CATRQGFISYEQYF.

The chain couples TRBV25-1 to TRBJ1-2; D not resolved. CDR1 and CDR2 from the germline V gene are MGHDK and SYGVNS. The CDR3 is made up of 12 amino acids. The V and J ends lost 2 bases and 8 bases respectively, with 9 bases between them. In DNA form, the CDR3 reads TGTGCCAGCAGTGAAGGGTCGGGAGGCTACACCTTC. The encoded protein is CASSEGSGGYTF.

The chain links TRBV29-1 to TRBJ2-7; 7 bases fit TRBD1. J gave up 6 bases and V 4 bases, and 9 bases lay outside the gene matches. Germline lookup yields CDR1 SQVTM and CDR2 ANQGSEA. This CDR3 comprises 13 residues. The CDR3 DNA sequence: TGCAGCGTTGGGGCACAGGGGTTTGTCGAGCAGTACTTC. It yields the protein CSVGAQGFVEQYF.

The chain combines TRBV6-2 or TRBV6-3 with TRBJ1-2; no definite D call. CDR3 length equals 15 residues. Trimming left V 5 bases short and J 4 bases short, with 17 bases between. The germline V gene encodes CDR1 MNHEY and CDR2 SVGEGT. The CDR3, as DNA: TGTGCCAGCAGTCTCGGACTGGGGAGGATCTATGGCTACACCTTC. Translating it yields CASSLGLGRIYGYTF.

The J gene is TRBJ1-4, the V gene TRBV11-1; D remains unclear. CDR3 length: 14 amino acids. Germline loops: CDR1 SGHAT, CDR2 FQDESV (reference sequence). Trimming shortened V by 7 bases and J by 8 bases, and 17 bases separated the two germline ends. This CDR3 reads CASTGLPGREKLFF. For the CDR3, the DNA is TGTGCCAGCACAGGACTCCCGGGTAGGGAAAAACTGTTTTTT. Combining the CDR3 with reference TRBV11-1 and TRBJ1-4 gives the whole variable domain EAEVAQSPRYKITEKSQAVAFWCDPISGHATLYWYRQILGQGPELLVQFQDESVVDDSQLPKDRFSAERLKGVDSTLKIQPAELGDSAMYLCASTGLPGREKLFFGSGTQLSVL.

This clone occurred once. This chain uses TRBV24-1 with TRBJ2-5; 9 positions match TRBD1. Germline-derived CDR1 and CDR2 are KGHDR and SFDVKD. With V trimmed by 5 bases and J by 5 bases, 8 bases remained unmatched. This CDR3 is built from 15 residues. CDR3: CATSASGTGIETQYF. The CDR3, as DNA: TGTGCCACCAGTGCCTCCGGGACAGGGATTGAGACCCAGTACTTC.

In its sample, this clone was seen once. The chain is built from TRBV3-1 (or the pseudogene TRBV3-2) and TRBJ1-5; no clear D. CDR3 length: 18 amino acids. V shed 0 bases and J shed 0 bases, with 15 bases lying between them. CDR1 and CDR2 (germline): LGHDT, YNNKEL (reference sequence). This CDR3 reads CASSQDLAGEVSNQPQHF. CDR3 nucleotides: TGTGCCAGCAGCCAAGATCTCGCAGGCGAAGTTAGCAATCAGCCCCAGCATTTT.

The rearrangement uses TRBV19 and TRBJ2-5; D perhaps matches TRBD1 (6 bases). Germline CDR1 reads LNHDA; CDR2 reads SQIVND (reference sequence). The CDR3 spans 12 residues. CDR3 sequence (DNA): TGTGCGGTAGGGGCAGGGGCAGAGACCCAGTACTTC. Its protein is CAVGAGAETQYF.

In DNA, the CDR3 is TGCGCCAGCAGCACCGGACCTACAGGGGGCTCCGAAAAACTGTTTTTT. This sequence encodes CASSTGPTGGSEKLFF. J is TRBJ1-4 and V is TRBV5-1, with 9 positions matching TRBD1. J was trimmed by 8 bases and V by 4 bases; bases with no gene match: 12. This CDR3 region has 16 residues. CDR1 is SGHRS, CDR2 YFSETQ, per germline.

This clone has just one count. The J gene is TRBJ2-3, the V gene TRBV9; 8 bases map to TRBD2. Germline V gene data show CDR1 as SGDLS and CDR2 as YYNGEE. The length of the CDR3 is 17 residues. V trimming: 5 bases; J trimming: 0 bases; junction bases outside the gene matches: 11. CDR3 sequence: CASSRTSSGASTDTQYF. The CDR3 coding sequence is TGTGCCAGCAGTCGGACTAGCAGTGGGGCTAGCACAGATACGCAGTATTTT. The full variable domain, its missing parts supplied by reference TRBV9 and TRBJ2-3, is DSGVTQTPKHLITATGQRVTLRCSPRSGDLSVYWYQQSLDQGLQFLIQYYNGEERAKGNILERFSAQQFPDLHSELNLSSLELGDSALYFCASSRTSSGASTDTQYFGPGTRLTVL.

The chain is built from TRBV5-4 and TRBJ2-5; the D gene is possibly TRBD2 (8 bases). The CDR3 has 15 amino acids. The ends were cut back, 4 bases at V and 1 base at J, with 14 bases in the middle. Germline assignment: CDR1 SGHNT and CDR2 YYREEE (reference sequence). In DNA, the CDR3 is TGTGCCAGCAGCACCGGGGGGGACAGCCAAGAGACCCAGTACTTC. Its protein is CASSTGGDSQETQYF.

V and J are TRBV27 and TRBJ2-3, with D possibly matching TRBD1 (5 bases). V was trimmed by 5 bases and J by 0 bases, leaving 12 bases between them. Germline V lookup: CDR1 MNHEY, CDR2 SMNVEV (reference sequence). The CDR3 length is 15 residues. CDR3 amino acids: CASSTRQFSTDTQYF. The CDR3 coding sequence is TGTGCCAGCAGTACCAGACAGTTTAGCACAGATACGCAGTATTTT.

The chain has TRBV4-3 and TRBJ1-5; D may be TRBD1 (5 bases). CDR1 and CDR2 from the germline V gene are LGHNA and YSLEER. V shed 0 bases and J shed 5 bases, with 8 bases lying between them. The CDR3 has 14 amino acids. The CDR3 nucleotides are TGCGCCAGCAGCCAAGATGGGGGGGATCAGCCCCAGCATTTT. Its translation: CASSQDGGDQPQHF.

V usage is TRBV27 and J usage is TRBJ2-7; TRBD2 might be the D (6 bases). The CDR3 length is 13 residues. Germline values: CDR1 MNHEY, CDR2 SMNVEV (reference sequence). With 6 bases removed from V and 3 bases from J, the gap between germline ends came to 12 bases. The CDR3 is CASRRDSYYEQYF. The CDR3, as DNA: TGTGCCAGCAGGCGGGACTCCTACTACGAGCAGTACTTC.